This record looks at one T cell receptor (beta chain) sequence and its context. As handled by the study authors: Reference gene primers were amplified, and this amplification served to estimate nucleated cell counts. Sequenced by immunoSEQ multiplex PCR; TCRdb stores in-frame clones only, minus some. V and J calls plus clone size are reproduced from that table; the DNA served to infer D and trimming. Found here are 200,000 to 250,000 clones, 80% to 90% of them singletons; the top ten hold roughly 10%. These data originate in a study of blood T cell repertoires in COVID-19. For the study at large: The cDNA or gDNA used as material had been derived from T cells, B-cell-depleted T cells, or PBMCs.

Germline CDR1 reads SGHTS; CDR2 reads YDEGEE. The junction had 6 bases not matched to a gene; V was cut back by 0 bases and J by 8 bases. CDR3 length: 15 residues. The sequenced sample was peripheral blood. This clonotype was obtained from a woman of 80 years or more with acute or convalescent COVID-19. This sequence joins TRBV5-8 and TRBJ1-4, with TRBD1 matching 8 bases. CDR3 nucleotide sequence: TGTGCCAGCAGCTTGGTGACAGGGGTGGGGGAAAAACTGTTTTTT. Amino acids: CASSLVTGVGEKLFF.